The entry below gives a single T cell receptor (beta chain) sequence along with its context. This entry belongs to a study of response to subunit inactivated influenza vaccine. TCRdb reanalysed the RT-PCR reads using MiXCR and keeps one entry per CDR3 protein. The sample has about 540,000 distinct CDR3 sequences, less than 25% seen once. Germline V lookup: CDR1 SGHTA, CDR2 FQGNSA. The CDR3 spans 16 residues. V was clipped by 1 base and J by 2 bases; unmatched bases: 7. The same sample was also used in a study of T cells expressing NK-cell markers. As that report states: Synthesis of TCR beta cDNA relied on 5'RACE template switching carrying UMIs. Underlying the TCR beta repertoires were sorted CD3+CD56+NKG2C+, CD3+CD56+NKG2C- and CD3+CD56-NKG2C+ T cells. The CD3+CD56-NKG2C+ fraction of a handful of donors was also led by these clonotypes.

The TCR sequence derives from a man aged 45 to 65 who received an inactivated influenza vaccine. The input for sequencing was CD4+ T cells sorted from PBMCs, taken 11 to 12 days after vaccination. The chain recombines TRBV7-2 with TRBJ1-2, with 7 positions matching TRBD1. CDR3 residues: CASSLETLTGNYGYTF. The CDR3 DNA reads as TGTGCCAGCAGCTTAGAGACCCTGACAGGGAACTATGGCTACACCTTC.